This T cell receptor beta chain comes out of a study of early T cells in non-severe SARS-CoV-2 infection. One entry per CDR3 protein results from TCRdb running MiXCR on the 5' RACE reads. Of approximately 84,000 distinct CDR3 sequences detected, approximately 13% appear once; the ten largest clones hold approximately 6%. Trimming pared 0 bases from V and 7 bases from J, leaving 5 bases between. Per germline, CDR1 SGHRS and CDR2 YFSETQ. This CDR3 is built from 12 residues. This clonotype showed up many times. The sequence derives from an adult who was a healthcare worker with PCR-confirmed SARS-CoV-2 infection or an uninfected control (not recorded which). The sample consisted of whole blood. The genes are TRBV5-1 and TRBJ2-1; D ambiguous. The CDR3 sequence: CASSLVENEQFF. The CDR3 DNA is TGCGCCAGCAGCTTGGTGGAGAATGAGCAGTTCTTC.